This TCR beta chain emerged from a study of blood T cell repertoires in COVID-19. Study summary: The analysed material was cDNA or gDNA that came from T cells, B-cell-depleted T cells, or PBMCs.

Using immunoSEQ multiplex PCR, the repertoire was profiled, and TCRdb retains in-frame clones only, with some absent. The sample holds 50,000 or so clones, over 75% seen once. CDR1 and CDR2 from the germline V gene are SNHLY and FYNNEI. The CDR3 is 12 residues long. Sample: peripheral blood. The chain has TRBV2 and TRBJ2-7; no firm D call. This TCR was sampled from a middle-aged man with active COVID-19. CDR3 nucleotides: TGTGCAACAGCAAGACAATCTGGCGAGCAGTACTTC. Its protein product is CATARQSGEQYF.